The 13 T cell receptor beta chains below all came from one sample that was sequenced in a study of CD8 T cells in ankylosing spondylitis. TCRdb independently ran MiXCR on the 5' RACE reads; one entry per CDR3 protein. The data contain under 400,000 distinct CDR3 sequences, around a tenth of them seen just once; the ten biggest clones take up around 10%. Sequenced material: blood, either unsorted or a sorted T cell fraction (not recorded which). These receptors came from a female donor with ankylosing spondylitis or in good health (not recorded which).

This clonotype has a handful of counts. Here the CDR3 DNA reads TGTGCCAGCAGCTCATACCGACTAGCGGATTACAATGAGCAGTTCTTC. It translates to CASSSYRLADYNEQFF. The chain has TRBV11-2 and TRBJ2-1, with TRBD2 matching 9 bases. CDR3 length: 16 residues. J was trimmed by 4 bases and V by 4 bases; bases with no gene match: 8. The germline gives CDR1 SGHAT, CDR2 FQNNGV.

This clonotype was seen many times. The CDR3 here is CSVPRTGGYSPLHF. CDR3 DNA sequence: TGCAGTGTCCCTCGGACAGGGGGCTATTCACCCCTCCACTTT. The chain is built from TRBV20-1 and TRBJ1-6; 11 nucleotides align to TRBD1. V lost 7 bases to trimming and J lost 8 bases; unmatched junction nucleotides: 7. The CDR3 has 14 residues. Germline assignment: CDR1 DFQATT and CDR2 SNEGSKA (reference sequence).

In its sample, this clonotype was seen a few times. This sequence joins TRBV12-3 or TRBV12-4 and TRBJ2-2; D uncertain. The length of the CDR3 is 14 residues. V gave up 3 bases and J gave up 3 bases, with 8 bases separating them. The DNA of the CDR3 is TGTGCCAGCAGTTTCGCCGATTACACCGGGGAGCTGTTTTTT. It encodes CASSFADYTGELFF.

The V call is TRBV20-1, the J call TRBJ2-3, with 12 bases fitting TRBD2. CDR1 and CDR2 (germline): DFQATT, SNEGSKA (reference sequence). CDR3 length: 17 residues. Trimming cost V 5 bases and J 0 bases; bases outside gene matches: 9. CDR3 amino acids: CSAPTSGGVTSTDTQYF. DNA for the CDR3: TGCAGTGCTCCGACTAGCGGGGGTGTAACTAGCACAGATACGCAGTATTTT.

This clonotype was observed at least ten times. The rearrangement links TRBV28 to TRBJ1-5; D unclear. Trimming shortened V by 6 bases and J by 4 bases, and 13 bases separated the two germline ends. Per the germline V gene, CDR1 is MDHEN and CDR2 is SYDVKM. The CDR3 extends over 14 amino acids. CDR3 sequence: CASSELPANQPQHF. DNA for the CDR3: TGTGCCAGCAGCGAATTACCAGCTAATCAGCCCCAGCATTTT.

This clonotype was found many times. The V gene is TRBV20-1, the J gene TRBJ2-2, with 8 bases matching TRBD2. Trimming removed 5 bases from V and 1 base from J; junction bases left unmatched: 3. The CDR3 covers 14 residues. Germline CDR1 reads DFQATT; CDR2 reads SNEGSKA (reference sequence). CDR3: CSAGSGGNTGELFF. Written as DNA, the CDR3 is TGCAGTGCTGGCAGCGGGGGGAACACCGGGGAGCTGTTTTTT.

This clonotype has ten or more counts. V is TRBV12-3 or TRBV12-4 and J is TRBJ2-1; TRBD1 aligns across 7 bases. This CDR3 has 15 amino acids. The J segment lost 3 bases and the V segment lost 3 bases, leaving 5 bases of the junction unmatched. The CDR3 bases are TGTGCCAGCAGTTTGAGACAGGGTAACTACAATGAGCAGTTCTTC. Amino acid sequence: CASSLRQGNYNEQFF.

This clonotype was recorded many times. The chain recombines TRBV5-1 with TRBJ1-1; maybe TRBD1 (6 bases). CDR3 length: 16 amino acids. V lost 1 base to trimming and J lost 1 base, with 14 bases between them. Germline V gene sequence: CDR1 SGHRS, CDR2 YFSETQ. Here the CDR3 DNA reads TGCGCCAGCAGCTTGCGAATTGTGACAGGGAACACTGAAGCTTTCTTT. Translation: CASSLRIVTGNTEAFF. The whole variable domain, filled in from reference TRBV5-1 and TRBJ1-1, reads KAGVTQTPRYLIKTRGQQVTLSCSPISGHRSVSWYQQTPGQGLQFLFEYFSETQRNKGNFPGRFSGRQFSNSRSEMNVSTLELGDSALYLCASSLRIVTGNTEAFFGQGTRLTVV.

The CDR3 reads CSASLGGYRNNEQFF. CDR3 bases: TGCAGTGCTAGTCTGGGCGGTTATCGGAACAATGAGCAGTTCTTC. The gene calls are TRBV20-1 and TRBJ2-1, with unresolved D. The CDR3 runs to 15 residues. V shed 3 bases and J shed 5 bases, with 17 bases lying between them. Germline V gene data show CDR1 as DFQATT and CDR2 as SNEGSKA (reference sequence).

Ten or more counts support this clonotype. In nucleotides, the CDR3 is TGCGCCAGCAGCGCCGGCGGGAGTGGAGAGAATGAGCAGTTCTTC. This translates into CASSAGGSGENEQFF. The chain joins TRBV5-1 to TRBJ2-1, with 7 bases fitting TRBD2. From germline, CDR1 is SGHRS and CDR2 YFSETQ. This CDR3 is 15 amino acids long. After removal of 4 bases from V and 7 bases from J, the junction contained 11 bases not matched to a gene.

This clonotype occurred many times. The chain uses TRBV5-1 and TRBJ2-1; D unclear. This CDR3 is built from 14 residues. V shed 4 bases and J shed 0 bases, with 8 bases lying between them. CDR1 is SGHRS and CDR2 is YFSETQ in the germline V gene. The DNA for the CDR3 is TGCGCCAGCAGCGTTGAAAGCTCCTACAATGAGCAGTTCTTC. It specifies CASSVESSYNEQFF. The variable domain in full, with the rest retrieved from reference TRBV5-1 and TRBJ2-1, is KAGVTQTPRYLIKTRGQQVTLSCSPISGHRSVSWYQQTPGQGLQFLFEYFSETQRNKGNFPGRFSGRQFSNSRSEMNVSTLELGDSALYLCASSVESSYNEQFFGPGTRLTVL.

This clonotype was observed at least ten times. The V and J genes are TRBV3-1 and TRBJ1-2; possibly TRBD1 for D (5 bases). The V and J ends lost 0 bases and 4 bases respectively, with 12 bases between them. The CDR3 is 15 residues long. Germline V gene data show CDR1 as LGHDT and CDR2 as YNNKEL (reference sequence). CDR3 in amino acids: CASSQEGRVGYGYTF. In DNA, the CDR3 is TGTGCCAGCAGCCAAGAGGGCAGGGTCGGCTATGGCTACACCTTC.

This clonotype was detected many times. V gene TRBV6-1 combines with J gene TRBJ1-6; D might be TRBD1 (6 bases). V was trimmed by 6 bases and J by 7 bases, leaving 10 bases between them. The length of the CDR3 is 13 residues. CDR1 is MNHNS and CDR2 is SASEGT in the germline V gene. CDR3 sequence reads: CASRKDSNSPLHF. The CDR3 coding sequence is TGTGCCAGCAGAAAGGACAGCAATTCACCCCTCCACTTT.